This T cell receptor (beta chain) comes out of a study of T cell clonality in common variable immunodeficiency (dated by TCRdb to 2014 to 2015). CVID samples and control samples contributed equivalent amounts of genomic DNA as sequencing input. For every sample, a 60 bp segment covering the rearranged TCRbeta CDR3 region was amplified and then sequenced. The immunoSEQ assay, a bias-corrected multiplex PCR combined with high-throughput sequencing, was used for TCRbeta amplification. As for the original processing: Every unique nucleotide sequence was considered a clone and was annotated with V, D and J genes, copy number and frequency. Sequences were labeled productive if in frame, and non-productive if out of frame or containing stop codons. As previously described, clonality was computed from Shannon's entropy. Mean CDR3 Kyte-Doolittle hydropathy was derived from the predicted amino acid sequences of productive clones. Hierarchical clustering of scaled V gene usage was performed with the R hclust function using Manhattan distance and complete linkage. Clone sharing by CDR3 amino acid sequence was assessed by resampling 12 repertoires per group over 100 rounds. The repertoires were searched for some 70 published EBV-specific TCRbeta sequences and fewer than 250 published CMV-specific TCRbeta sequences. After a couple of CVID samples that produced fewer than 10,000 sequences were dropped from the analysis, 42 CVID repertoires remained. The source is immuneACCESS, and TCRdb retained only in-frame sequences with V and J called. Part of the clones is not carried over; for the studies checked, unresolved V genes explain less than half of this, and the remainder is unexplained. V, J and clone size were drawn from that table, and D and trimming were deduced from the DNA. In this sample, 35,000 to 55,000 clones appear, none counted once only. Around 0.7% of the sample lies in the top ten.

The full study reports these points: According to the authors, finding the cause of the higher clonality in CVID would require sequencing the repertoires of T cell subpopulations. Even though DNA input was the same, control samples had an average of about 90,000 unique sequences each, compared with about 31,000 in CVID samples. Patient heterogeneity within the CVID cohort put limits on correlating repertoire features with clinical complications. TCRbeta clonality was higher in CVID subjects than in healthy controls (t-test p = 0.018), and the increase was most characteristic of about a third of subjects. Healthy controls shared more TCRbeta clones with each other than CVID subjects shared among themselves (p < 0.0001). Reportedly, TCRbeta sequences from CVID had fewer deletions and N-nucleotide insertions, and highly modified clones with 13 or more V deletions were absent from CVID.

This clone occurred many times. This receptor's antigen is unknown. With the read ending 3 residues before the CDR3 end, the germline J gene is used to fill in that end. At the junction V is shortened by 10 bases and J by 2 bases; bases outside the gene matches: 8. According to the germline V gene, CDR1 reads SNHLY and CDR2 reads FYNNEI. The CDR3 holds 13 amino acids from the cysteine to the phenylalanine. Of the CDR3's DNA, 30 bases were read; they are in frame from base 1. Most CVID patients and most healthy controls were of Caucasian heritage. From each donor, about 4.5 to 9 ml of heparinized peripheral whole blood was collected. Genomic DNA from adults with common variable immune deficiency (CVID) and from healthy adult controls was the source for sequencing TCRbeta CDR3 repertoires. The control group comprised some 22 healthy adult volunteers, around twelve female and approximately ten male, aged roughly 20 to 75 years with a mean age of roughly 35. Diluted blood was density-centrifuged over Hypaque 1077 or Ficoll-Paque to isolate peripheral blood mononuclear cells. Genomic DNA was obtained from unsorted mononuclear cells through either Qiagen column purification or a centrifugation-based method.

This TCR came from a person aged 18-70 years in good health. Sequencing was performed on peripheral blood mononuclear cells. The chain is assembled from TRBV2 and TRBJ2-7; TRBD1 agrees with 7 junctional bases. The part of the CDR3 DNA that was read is TGTGCCACCAAAAACAGGGGAACCTACGAG. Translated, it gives CATKNRGTYE. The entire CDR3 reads CATKNRGTYEQYF.